The entry below gives a single T cell receptor (beta chain) sequence along with its context. The antigen remains unidentified. Produced via immunoSEQ multiplex PCR; TCRdb's table is partial and in-frame only. In the table there are about 42,000 clones, 83% of which are singletons. This record comes from a study of a mutant IDH1 vaccine in newly diagnosed glioma. Time point: week 35, safety follow-up. The investigators gave 300 ug of mutant IDH1 20-mer peptide in each vaccine dose, together with topical imiquimod. V gave up 5 bases and J gave up 2 bases, with 19 bases separating them. The CDR3 has 15 residues. Germline V gives CDR1 GTSNPN, CDR2 SVGIG (reference sequence).

The sequence was collected from a woman between 45 and 60 years old with glioma. The chain combines TRBV30 with TRBJ2-7, with D perhaps TRBD1 (6 bases). The sequencing here drew on PBMCs, taken from a glioma patient whose treatment included an IDH1 peptide vaccine. The CDR3 DNA sequence: TGTGCCTGGGATAAACAAACAGGGTACACCTACGAGCAGTACTTC. This gives the protein CAWDKQTGYTYEQYF.